This passage covers 21 T cell receptor beta chains from one sample sequenced in a study of blood T cell repertoires in COVID-19. Assay: immunoSEQ multiplex PCR; the TCRdb copy retains only in-frame clones and omits some. Of approximately 53,000 clones in the sample, 87% were seen once. The specimen was peripheral blood. The receptors shown here come from an elderly woman with COVID-19, enrolled during active disease.

This clone was counted only a few times. DNA for the CDR3: TGTGCCAGCAGTACTGTGAGCGGGGGGGCTCACGAGCAGTACTTC. This translates into CASSTVSGGAHEQYF. The J gene is TRBJ2-7, the V gene TRBV6-5, with 10 nucleotides matching TRBD2. The CDR3 is 15 residues long. Per the germline V gene, CDR1 is MNHEY and CDR2 is SVGAGI. J was trimmed by 5 bases and V by 5 bases; bases with no gene match: 9.

The rearrangement uses TRBV6-4 and TRBJ1-2; a possible D gene is TRBD1 (6 bases). From germline, CDR1 is MRHNA and CDR2 SNTAGT. The length of the CDR3 is 13 residues. V lost 5 bases and J lost 8, with 15 bases in between. The CDR3 sequence: CASSPSGVGGYTF. The CDR3 DNA follows: TGTGCCAGCAGTCCTTCAGGGGTCGGCGGCTACACCTTC.

The chain links TRBV18 to TRBJ2-7, with D maybe TRBD2 (6 bases). V shed 3 bases and J shed 8 bases, with 17 bases lying between them. The CDR3 has 14 residues. CDR1 is KGHSH and CDR2 is LQKENI in the germline V gene. CDR3 residues: CASSPGEDPAKQYF. For the CDR3, the DNA is TGTGCCAGCTCACCGGGGGAGGATCCGGCCAAGCAGTACTTC. Based on the CDR3 plus reference TRBV18 and TRBJ2-7, the full variable domain is NAGVMQNPRHLVRRRGQEARLRCSPMKGHSHVYWYRQLPEEGLKFMVYLQKENIIDESGMPKERFSAEFPKEGPSILRIQQVVRGDSAAYFCASSPGEDPAKQYFGPGTRLTVT.

This clone was seen once. This chain uses TRBV9 with TRBJ2-3; 10 bases are a match to TRBD2. Germline CDR1 is SGDLS and CDR2 is YYNGEE. V gave up 2 bases and J gave up 3 bases; unmatched junction bases: 3. The CDR3 runs 15 residues. CDR3 in amino acids: CASSVVSGGTDTQYF. The CDR3 DNA reads TGTGCCAGCAGCGTCGTTAGCGGGGGGACAGATACGCAGTATTTT.

This rearrangement joins TRBV5-1 to TRBJ2-3; a weak D match, TRBD2 (7 bases). Germline V gives CDR1 SGHRS, CDR2 YFSETQ. Trimming shortened V by 4 bases and J by 5 bases, and 17 bases separated the two germline ends. The CDR3 is 15 amino acids. The CDR3 sequence is CASSVGGPSVDTQYF. The CDR3 bases are TGCGCCAGCAGCGTCGGGGGGCCATCCGTAGATACGCAGTATTTT.

The chain employs TRBV6-4 and TRBJ1-2; possibly TRBD1 for D (6 bases). V dropped 3 bases and J dropped 6 bases, with 8 bases sitting between them. The CDR3 length is 12 residues. Germline V lookup: CDR1 MRHNA, CDR2 SNTAGT. The CDR3 protein is CASSEQGNGYTF. DNA for the CDR3: TGTGCCAGCAGTGAACAGGGAAATGGCTACACCTTC.

The V and J genes are TRBV7-2 and TRBJ2-3; D uncertain. V lost 0 bases to trimming and J lost 2 bases, with 9 bases between them. Germline V CDR1 and CDR2: SGHTA, FQGNSA. This CDR3 has 15 residues. DNA of the CDR3: TGTGCCAGCAGCTTAGCACAGTCCTTCACAGATACGCAGTATTTT. It encodes CASSLAQSFTDTQYF.

This chain connects TRBV3-1 (or the pseudogene TRBV3-2) to TRBJ2-5; 10 nucleotides match TRBD2. The CDR3 has 17 residues. With 2 bases clipped from V and 2 bases from J, the junction kept 8 bases outside the gene matches. CDR1 LGHDT and CDR2 YNNKEL come from the germline V gene (reference sequence). In DNA, the CDR3 is TGTGCCAGCAGCCAAAGCGGGGGGGCACGGGGGCAAGAGACCCAGTACTTC. Translating it yields CASSQSGGARGQETQYF.

V gene TRBV11-2 combines with J gene TRBJ2-1; possibly TRBD1 for D (5 bases). There are 12 residues in the CDR3. V gave up 2 bases and J gave up 7 bases, with 6 bases separating them. Germline CDR1 reads SGHAT; CDR2 reads FQNNGV. DNA of the CDR3: TGTGCCAGCAGCTTAAACAGGAATGAGCAGTTCTTC. Translation gives CASSLNRNEQFF.

This sequence joins TRBV19 and TRBJ2-3, with TRBD2 as a possible D gene (6 bases). The length of the CDR3 is 13 residues. Trimming removed 3 bases at V and 3 bases at J, with 7 bases between. The germline CDR1 and CDR2 sequences are LNHDA and SQIVND (reference sequence). The CDR3 loop is CASSMGGTDTQYF. CDR3 nucleotides: TGTGCCAGTAGTATGGGGGGAACAGATACGCAGTATTTT.

The genes are TRBV2 and TRBJ2-5, with 8 bases matching TRBD1. V trimming: 6 bases; J trimming: 4 bases; junction bases outside the gene matches: 4. This CDR3 has 13 residues. Per the germline V gene, CDR1 is SNHLY and CDR2 is FYNNEI. Here the CDR3 reads CASSETGAETQYF. The DNA for the CDR3 is TGTGCCAGCAGCGAGACAGGGGCAGAGACCCAGTACTTC.

This clone showed up just once. The V call is TRBV4-2, the J call TRBJ2-7; TRBD1 matches at 7 bases. With 2 bases clipped from V and 1 base from J, the junction kept 8 bases outside the gene matches. The CDR3 sequence is 16 residues long. Germline-derived CDR1 and CDR2 are LGHNA and YNFKEQ. The CDR3 here is CASSQPGQWASYEQYF. The CDR3 bases are TGTGCCAGCAGCCAACCGGGACAGTGGGCATCCTACGAGCAGTACTTC.

The chain joins TRBV3-1 (or the pseudogene TRBV3-2) to TRBJ1-1; 10 bases are shared with TRBD1. Germline CDR1 is LGHDT and CDR2 is YNNKEL (reference sequence). Losses at the gene ends were 8 bases for V and 1 base for J; bases not matched to a gene: 4. CDR3 length equals 14 residues. The CDR3 DNA follows: TGTGCCAGCGGTGGACAGGGGGGGAACACTGAAGCTTTCTTT. Translating gives CASGGQGGNTEAFF.

This clone was seen a handful of times. CDR3: CASSSAGRASGADTQYF. CDR3 in DNA: TGTGCCAGCAGTTCAGCGGGGCGGGCCTCAGGGGCAGATACGCAGTATTTT. This chain joins TRBV4-2 and TRBJ2-3, with a tentative D call TRBD2 (7 bases). Trimming removed 6 bases from V and 4 bases from J, with 23 bases in between. Germline lookup yields CDR1 LGHNA and CDR2 YNFKEQ. CDR3 length equals 17 residues.

The J gene is TRBJ1-1, the V gene TRBV19; TRBD1 aligns across 8 bases. The CDR3 covers 12 residues. The germline gives CDR1 LNHDA, CDR2 SQIVND (reference sequence). The V segment lost 4 bases and the J segment 11 bases; nucleotides outside the gene matches: 6. CDR3 sequence reads: CASSKTGALAFF. The DNA of the CDR3 is TGTGCCAGTAGTAAGACAGGGGCGCTTGCTTTCTTT.

This chain joins TRBV12-3 or TRBV12-4 and TRBJ2-1; perhaps TRBD1 as D (5 bases). The CDR3 runs to 13 residues. Trimming took off 2 bases at V and 7 bases at J, with 9 bases between the two ends. Here the CDR3 reads CASSLRGLNEQFF. The CDR3 DNA is TGTGCCAGCAGTTTAAGGGGTTTAAATGAGCAGTTCTTC.

The V call is TRBV7-9, the J call TRBJ2-7; weak D call: TRBD2 (6 bases). Germline CDR1 is SEHNR and CDR2 is FQNEAQ (reference sequence). V dropped 3 bases and J dropped 3 bases, with 6 bases sitting between them. This CDR3 has 12 residues. CDR3 nucleotide sequence: TGTGCCAGCAGCTTGCGGGGCTACGAGCAGTACTTC. This translates into CASSLRGYEQYF.

The chain recombines TRBV3-1 (or the pseudogene TRBV3-2) with TRBJ1-2; D call uncertain. Germline CDR1 LGHDT, CDR2 YNNKEL (reference sequence). The length of the CDR3 is 13 residues. The V gene lost 1 base and the J gene lost 6 bases, with 9 bases spanning the gap. CDR3 sequence (DNA): TGTGCCAGCAGCCAAGTTTTGGGAGATGGCTACACCTTC. Its translation is CASSQVLGDGYTF.

A note on this clone: The germline gene is not matched at one end of the junction; a read error may be the cause. The V and J genes are TRBV27 and TRBJ2-1; D remains unclear. Germline V lookup: CDR1 MNHEY, CDR2 SMNVEV (reference sequence). The CDR3 has 15 residues. The CDR3 reads CASSISWQRRNEQFF. CDR3 DNA sequence: TGTGCCAGCAGTATATCCTGGCAACGTCGCAATGAGCAGTTCTTC.

CDR3 bases: TGTGCCAGCAGCCAAGATAGTATGACGCAGTATTTT. Protein sequence: CASSQDSMTQYF. This chain uses TRBV3-1 (or the pseudogene TRBV3-2) with TRBJ2-3; D call uncertain. Germline V lookup: CDR1 LGHDT, CDR2 YNNKEL (reference sequence). The CDR3 loop spans 12 amino acids. V dropped 0 bases and J dropped 9 bases, with 7 bases sitting between them.

This sequence joins TRBV27 and TRBJ1-6; 9 bases line up with TRBD1. Germline V gene lookup returns CDR1 MNHEY and CDR2 SMNVEV (reference sequence). CDR3 length: 15 residues. The J segment lost 7 bases and the V segment lost 2 bases, leaving 3 bases of the junction unmatched. DNA of the CDR3: TGTGCCAGCAGTTTAGCTGGACAGGGGAATTCACCCCTCCACTTT. Amino acid sequence: CASSLAGQGNSPLHF.